This T cell receptor (beta chain) was sequenced during a study of T cells expressing NK-cell markers. Study background: Seven of the eight sequenced donors were classified as HCMV-seropositive, and one was classified as seronegative.

Looked up from germline, CDR1 is SQVTM and CDR2 is ANQGSEA. CDR3 length: 15 residues. cDNA encoding TCR beta was synthesized via 5'RACE template switching incorporating UMIs. From the 5' RACE reads, TCRdb lists one entry per CDR3 protein and no DNA. The table for this sample gives hundreds of thousands of distinct CDR3 sequences. The source is a woman aged 18-69 years in good health. The sequenced sample was blood T cells: a sorted CD56 or NKG2C T cell subset, CD4+ or CD8+ T cells, or bulk PBMC T cells (not recorded which). The chain couples TRBV29-1 to TRBJ2-2; TCRdb designates TRBD1, a call that cannot be tested without DNA. CDR3 protein: CSVGQGARNTGELFF.